The table lists the clone carrying this TCR beta chain with many counts. Its antigen is as yet unknown. Amplified TCR beta CDR3 regions derived from RNA transcripts. TCR CDR3 regions were first amplified by RT-PCR with HTBI primers. From the multiplex PCR reads, TCRdb called clonotypes with MiXCR, one entry per CDR3 protein. The sample shows around 100,000 distinct CDR3 sequences, 45% to 50% of them seen only once. The data are from a study of T cells in Graves' hyperthyroidism and ophthalmopathy. The study, taken as a whole, reports: Most clonotypes expanded in the thyroid (above 0.001) were also present in blood. A model using 13 V-J features told ophthalmopathy apart from stable hyperthyroidism.

The germline CDR1 and CDR2 sequences are SGHNT and YYREEE (reference sequence). The CDR3 totals 15 residues. Trimming cost V 3 bases and J 6 bases, with 18 bases left between them. Diagnosing involved the use of clinical symptoms, serum thyroxine and TRAb, thyroid ultrasound and orbital computed tomography. The gene calls are TRBV5-4 and TRBJ1-2; D possibly corresponds to TRBD1 (5 bases). This TCR derives from a middle-aged man with Graves' hyperthyroidism. Sequenced: blood. The CDR3 nucleotides are TGTGCCAGCAGCTCGAGGGGCAGCGTATTAGATGGCTACACCTTC. Translating gives CASSSRGSVLDGYTF.